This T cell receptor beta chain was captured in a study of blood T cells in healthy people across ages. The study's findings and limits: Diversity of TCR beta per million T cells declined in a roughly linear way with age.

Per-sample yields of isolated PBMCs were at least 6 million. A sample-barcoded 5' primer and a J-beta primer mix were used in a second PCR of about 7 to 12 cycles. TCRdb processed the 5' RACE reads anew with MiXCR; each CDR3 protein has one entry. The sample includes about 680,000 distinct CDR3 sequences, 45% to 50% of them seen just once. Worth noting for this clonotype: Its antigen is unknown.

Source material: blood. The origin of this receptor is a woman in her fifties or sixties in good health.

In DNA form, the CDR3 reads TGTGCCAGCAGACAAACAGGGGGCGCGTTTACGAAGCAGTACTTC. Protein sequence: CASRQTGGAFTKQYF. The rearrangement uses TRBV7-2 and TRBJ2-7; 9 nucleotides align to TRBD1. The junction had 14 bases not matched to a gene; V was cut back by 6 bases and J by 8 bases. This CDR3 spans 15 amino acids. CDR1 and CDR2 (germline): SGHTA, FQGNSA.